This T cell receptor (beta chain) was documented in a study of shared clonotypes between healthy human individuals. Researchers ran the assay at a deep level. The table came from immunoSEQ multiplex PCR; TCRdb's copy has only in-frame clones and leaves some out. Here the sample spans 950,000 to 1,100,000 clones, about 75% being singletons. V shed 7 bases and J shed 0 bases, with 9 bases lying between them. The CDR3 has 13 residues. Germline CDR1 reads MNHNY; CDR2 reads SVGAGI (reference sequence). V and J are TRBV6-6 and TRBJ1-2; no clear D. Material: memory CD4+ T cells sorted from blood. The subset here: CD45RA-negative fraction. This TCR derives from a man aged 18 to 30 in good health. CDR3 sequence reads: CASTLDPNYGYTF. The CDR3 DNA follows: TGTGCCAGCACTCTCGACCCTAACTATGGCTACACCTTC.